This TCR beta chain was documented in a study of control samples from healthy donors and cancer patients. This CDR3 has 12 amino acids. Trimming cost V 3 bases and J 0 bases, with 1 base left between them. The germline V gene has CDR1 SGHDN and CDR2 FVKESK. TCRdb's copy holds only in-frame clones and misses some; the assay was immunoSEQ multiplex PCR. The table lists 150,000 to 200,000 clones, 90% of them singletons. This receptor was obtained from a woman aged 45-59 years in good health. The chain couples TRBV14 to TRBJ2-3; D gene ambiguous. Material for sequencing was blood. The CDR3 sequence: CASSHSTDTQYF. The DNA for the CDR3 is TGTGCCAGCAGCCACAGCACAGATACGCAGTATTTT.